This record looks at one TCR beta chain sequence and its context. In TCRdb, the 5' RACE reads were re-called with MiXCR into one record per CDR3 protein. The sample includes some 1,700,000 distinct CDR3 sequences, under 35% seen only once; the top ten take less than 0.35%. The data derive from a study of identical twins. The CDR3 has 13 amino acids. With 4 bases removed from V and 1 base from J, the gap between germline ends came to 6 bases. Germline CDR1 LGHNT, CDR2 FRNRAP. The receptor's source is a newborn girl in good health. The specimen was cord blood. This chain uses TRBV12-5 with TRBJ2-3, with D hard to call. This CDR3 is CASGSTRTDTQYF. The CDR3, as DNA: TGTGCTAGTGGTTCCACCCGCACAGATACGCAGTATTTT.